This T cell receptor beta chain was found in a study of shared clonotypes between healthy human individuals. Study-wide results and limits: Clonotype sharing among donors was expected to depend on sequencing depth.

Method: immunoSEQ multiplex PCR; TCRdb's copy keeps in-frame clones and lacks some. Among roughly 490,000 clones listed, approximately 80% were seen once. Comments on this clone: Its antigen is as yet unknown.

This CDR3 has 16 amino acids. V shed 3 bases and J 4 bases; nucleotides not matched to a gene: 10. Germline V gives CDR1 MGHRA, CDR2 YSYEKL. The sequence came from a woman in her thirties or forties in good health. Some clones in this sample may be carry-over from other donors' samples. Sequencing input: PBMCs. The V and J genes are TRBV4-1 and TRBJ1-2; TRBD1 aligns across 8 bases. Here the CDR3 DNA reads TGCGCCAGCAGCCAGCCGGACAGGGCGGTAACCTATGGCTACACCTTC. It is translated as CASSQPDRAVTYGYTF.